This is a list of T cell receptor beta chains from one sample in a study of T-cell reconstitution after alpha-beta-depleted transplantation in children. TCRdb analysed the PCR reads with MiXCR anew, one entry per CDR3 protein. The repertoire holds around 300,000 distinct CDR3 sequences, with less than 9.5% as singletons. This material consisted of peripheral blood, taken 360 days after TCRalphabeta/CD19-depleted stem cell transplant. The receptors here all came from a female patient aged 2-9 years who had a stem cell transplant for Fanconi anemia, so the T cells may come from the graft donor. Both conserved end residues are part of each CDR3. Each record gives: D gene, V gene, clone size, J gene, CDR3 protein, CDR3 DNA. D genes are given only for firm matches. The size of a clone is reported for some rows only, either as once, few or many, or as a class for expanded clones.

d_gene: .; v_gene: TRBV28; abundance: few; j_gene: TRBJ1-2; CDR3aa: CASSFRDRPFYGYTF; CDR3nt: TGTGCCAGCAGTTTCCGCGACAGGCCTTTCTATGGCTACACCTTC
d_gene: TRBD1; v_gene: TRBV12-3/TRBV12-4; abundance: few; j_gene: TRBJ1-4; CDR3aa: CASSLPSGGENEKLFF; CDR3nt: TGTGCCAGCAGTCTACCCTCAGGGGGAGAAAATGAAAAACTGTTTTTT
d_gene: .; v_gene: TRBV27; abundance: many; j_gene: TRBJ2-2; CDR3aa: CASTPQRQTLNTGELFF; CDR3nt: TGTGCCAGCACCCCCCAGCGACAGACCCTGAACACCGGGGAGCTGTTTTTT
d_gene: TRBD2; v_gene: TRBV20-1; abundance: few; j_gene: TRBJ2-2; CDR3aa: CSARDSILAGSNTGELFF; CDR3nt: TGCAGTGCTAGAGATAGCATCCTAGCGGGATCCAACACCGGGGAGCTGTTTTTT
d_gene: .; v_gene: TRBV7-2; abundance: few; j_gene: TRBJ2-7; CDR3aa: CASSFDRTVWDSYEQYF; CDR3nt: TGTGCCAGCAGCTTCGACCGCACCGTTTGGGATTCCTACGAGCAGTACTTC
d_gene: TRBD1; v_gene: TRBV28; abundance: many; j_gene: TRBJ1-5; CDR3aa: CASREGAQPQHF; CDR3nt: TGTGCCAGCAGGGAGGGGGCTCAGCCCCAGCATTTT
d_gene: .; v_gene: TRBV12-3/TRBV12-4; abundance: many; j_gene: TRBJ1-1; CDR3aa: CASSLWVSGEAFF; CDR3nt: TGTGCCAGCAGTTTATGGGTGTCGGGCGAAGCTTTCTTT
d_gene: TRBD2; v_gene: TRBV28; abundance: many; j_gene: TRBJ2-7; CDR3aa: CASSPGTIYEQYF; CDR3nt: TGTGCCAGCAGCCCCGGGACTATCTACGAGCAGTACTTC
d_gene: .; v_gene: TRBV20-1; abundance: .; j_gene: TRBJ1-2; CDR3aa: CSAPQPPGAGYTF; CDR3nt: TGCAGTGCTCCACAACCCCCAGGGGCTGGCTACACCTTC
d_gene: .; v_gene: TRBV6-1; abundance: .; j_gene: TRBJ1-6; CDR3aa: CASRTTSGARVEPLHF; CDR3nt: TGTGCCAGCAGAACAACGTCGGGCGCCCGGGTTGAGCCCCTCCACTTT
d_gene: .; v_gene: TRBV27; abundance: .; j_gene: TRBJ2-1; CDR3aa: CASSLSRISEQFF; CDR3nt: TGTGCCAGCAGTTTATCGAGGATTAGCGAGCAGTTCTTC
d_gene: TRBD1; v_gene: TRBV7-2; abundance: few; j_gene: TRBJ2-2; CDR3aa: CASSHWDRTNTGELFF; CDR3nt: TGTGCCAGCAGCCACTGGGACAGGACGAACACCGGGGAGCTGTTTTTT
d_gene: TRBD1; v_gene: TRBV29-1; abundance: many; j_gene: TRBJ2-5; CDR3aa: CSVEDKGGLETQYF; CDR3nt: TGCAGCGTTGAAGATAAAGGGGGCCTCGAGACCCAGTACTTC
d_gene: .; v_gene: TRBV12-3/TRBV12-4; abundance: many; j_gene: TRBJ2-2; CDR3aa: CASSSDGTGELFF; CDR3nt: TGTGCCAGCAGTTCGGACGGGACCGGGGAGCTGTTTTTT
d_gene: .; v_gene: TRBV28; abundance: many; j_gene: TRBJ2-1; CDR3aa: CASSLFRDEQFF; CDR3nt: TGTGCCAGCAGTTTATTTCGGGATGAGCAGTTCTTC
d_gene: TRBD1; v_gene: TRBV20-1; abundance: many; j_gene: TRBJ2-1; CDR3aa: CSARDPWDRGLYEQFF; CDR3nt: TGCAGTGCTAGAGATCCGTGGGACAGGGGATTGTATGAGCAGTTCTTC
d_gene: TRBD2; v_gene: TRBV4-2; abundance: many; j_gene: TRBJ2-3; CDR3aa: CASSPEAGGPRGTQYF; CDR3nt: TGTGCCAGCAGCCCCGAGGCGGGGGGGCCAAGGGGTACGCAGTATTTT
d_gene: TRBD1; v_gene: TRBV29-1; abundance: many; j_gene: TRBJ2-2; CDR3aa: CSVARGQGGTGELFF; CDR3nt: TGCAGCGTTGCCCGAGGACAGGGGGGCACCGGGGAGCTGTTTTTT
d_gene: TRBD2; v_gene: TRBV20-1; abundance: .; j_gene: TRBJ2-2; CDR3aa: CSASTSGGPNTGELFF; CDR3nt: TGCAGTGCTTCGACTAGCGGGGGCCCGAACACCGGGGAGCTGTTTTTT
d_gene: .; v_gene: TRBV20-1; abundance: .; j_gene: TRBJ2-5; CDR3aa: CSAQGNQETQYF; CDR3nt: TGCAGTGCCCAGGGTAACCAAGAGACCCAGTACTTC
d_gene: .; v_gene: TRBV20-1; abundance: many; j_gene: TRBJ2-3; CDR3aa: CSATNGGTSTDTQYF; CDR3nt: TGCAGTGCTACCAATGGCGGGACTAGCACAGATACGCAGTATTTT
d_gene: .; v_gene: TRBV3-1; abundance: few; j_gene: TRBJ1-1; CDR3aa: CASSQESRNTEAFF; CDR3nt: TGTGCCAGCAGCCAAGAATCCAGGAACACTGAAGCTTTCTTT
d_gene: .; v_gene: TRBV11-1; abundance: many; j_gene: TRBJ2-7; CDR3aa: CASSFIVDRSDKVSYEQYF; CDR3nt: TGTGCCAGCAGCTTTATCGTAGACAGGTCGGACAAAGTTTCCTACGAGCAGTACTTC
d_gene: .; v_gene: TRBV4-3; abundance: many; j_gene: TRBJ1-1; CDR3aa: CASSATWNTEAFF; CDR3nt: TGCGCCAGCAGCGCCACGTGGAACACTGAAGCTTTCTTT
d_gene: .; v_gene: TRBV5-5; abundance: .; j_gene: TRBJ1-5; CDR3aa: CASSLYGRYNQPQHF; CDR3nt: TGTGCCAGCAGCTTGTACGGGAGATACAATCAGCCCCAGCATTTT
d_gene: .; v_gene: TRBV5-6; abundance: many; j_gene: TRBJ2-1; CDR3aa: CASSAFWVYNEQFF; CDR3nt: TGTGCCAGCAGCGCGTTTTGGGTTTACAATGAGCAGTTCTTC
d_gene: .; v_gene: TRBV7-2; abundance: many; j_gene: TRBJ2-7; CDR3aa: CASSFRAFWEQYF; CDR3nt: TGTGCCAGCAGCTTTAGGGCATTTTGGGAGCAGTACTTC
d_gene: .; v_gene: TRBV7-2; abundance: .; j_gene: TRBJ2-7; CDR3aa: CASSLYRGTEQYF; CDR3nt: TGTGCCAGCAGTCTTTACCGGGGAACCGAGCAGTACTTC
d_gene: .; v_gene: TRBV12-3/TRBV12-4; abundance: many; j_gene: TRBJ1-2; CDR3aa: CASSFRIYGYTF; CDR3nt: TGTGCCAGCAGTTTCCGGATCTATGGCTACACCTTC
d_gene: .; v_gene: TRBV4-2; abundance: many; j_gene: TRBJ2-1; CDR3aa: CASSQVDYSYNEQFF; CDR3nt: TGTGCCAGCAGCCAAGTAGACTACAGCTACAATGAGCAGTTCTTC
d_gene: TRBD1; v_gene: TRBV6-1; abundance: few; j_gene: TRBJ2-7; CDR3aa: CASRPRGNYEQYF; CDR3nt: TGTGCCAGCAGACCCAGGGGGAACTACGAGCAGTACTTC
d_gene: TRBD1; v_gene: TRBV20-1; abundance: few; j_gene: TRBJ1-5; CDR3aa: CSARGDRGVGGNQPQHF; CDR3nt: TGCAGTGCTAGAGGGGACAGGGGGGTTGGAGGGAATCAGCCCCAGCATTTT
d_gene: .; v_gene: TRBV28; abundance: many; j_gene: TRBJ1-4; CDR3aa: CASSPTIRKNEKLFF; CDR3nt: TGTGCCAGCAGTCCCACCATTAGGAAGAATGAAAAACTGTTTTTT
d_gene: .; v_gene: TRBV7-2; abundance: few; j_gene: TRBJ1-5; CDR3aa: CASSPRGGRGYSNQPQHF; CDR3nt: TGTGCCAGCAGCCCCCGAGGAGGGAGAGGGTATAGCAATCAGCCCCAGCATTTT
d_gene: TRBD1; v_gene: TRBV27; abundance: .; j_gene: TRBJ1-4; CDR3aa: CASRLGQGAGTNEKLFF; CDR3nt: TGTGCCAGCAGACTAGGACAGGGGGCTGGAACTAATGAAAAACTGTTTTTT
d_gene: TRBD2; v_gene: TRBV20-1; abundance: few; j_gene: TRBJ2-3; CDR3aa: CSASGGGNTDTQYF; CDR3nt: TGCAGTGCTAGTGGGGGGGGGAACACAGATACGCAGTATTTT
d_gene: .; v_gene: TRBV5-1; abundance: many; j_gene: TRBJ1-6; CDR3aa: CASRLGSSYNSPLHF; CDR3nt: TGCGCCAGCAGGTTAGGGTCCTCCTATAATTCACCCCTCCACTTT
d_gene: .; v_gene: TRBV20-1; abundance: many; j_gene: TRBJ2-3; CDR3aa: CSARTFTDTQYF; CDR3nt: TGCAGTGCTAGGACCTTCACAGATACGCAGTATTTT
d_gene: .; v_gene: TRBV15; abundance: many; j_gene: TRBJ1-1; CDR3aa: CATSRDMGSTEAFF; CDR3nt: TGTGCCACCAGCAGAGATATGGGATCCACTGAAGCTTTCTTT
d_gene: .; v_gene: TRBV20-1; abundance: many; j_gene: TRBJ1-2; CDR3aa: CSARVTSPNYGYTF; CDR3nt: TGCAGTGCTAGAGTGACATCCCCCAACTATGGCTACACCTTC
d_gene: .; v_gene: TRBV7-9; abundance: few; j_gene: TRBJ1-1; CDR3aa: CASSYVTEAFF; CDR3nt: TGTGCCAGCAGCTACGTAACTGAAGCTTTCTTT